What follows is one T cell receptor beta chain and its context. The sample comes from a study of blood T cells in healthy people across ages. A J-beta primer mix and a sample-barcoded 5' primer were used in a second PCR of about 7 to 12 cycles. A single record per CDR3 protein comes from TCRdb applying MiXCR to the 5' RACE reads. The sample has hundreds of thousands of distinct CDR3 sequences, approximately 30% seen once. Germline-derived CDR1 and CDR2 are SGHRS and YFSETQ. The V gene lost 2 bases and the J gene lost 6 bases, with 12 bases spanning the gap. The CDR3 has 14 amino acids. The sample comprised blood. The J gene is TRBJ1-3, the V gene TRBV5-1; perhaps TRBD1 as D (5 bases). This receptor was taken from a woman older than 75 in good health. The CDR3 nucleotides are TGCGCCAGCAGCTTCGGGGGGAGAGAAAACACCATATATTTT. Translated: CASSFGGRENTIYF.